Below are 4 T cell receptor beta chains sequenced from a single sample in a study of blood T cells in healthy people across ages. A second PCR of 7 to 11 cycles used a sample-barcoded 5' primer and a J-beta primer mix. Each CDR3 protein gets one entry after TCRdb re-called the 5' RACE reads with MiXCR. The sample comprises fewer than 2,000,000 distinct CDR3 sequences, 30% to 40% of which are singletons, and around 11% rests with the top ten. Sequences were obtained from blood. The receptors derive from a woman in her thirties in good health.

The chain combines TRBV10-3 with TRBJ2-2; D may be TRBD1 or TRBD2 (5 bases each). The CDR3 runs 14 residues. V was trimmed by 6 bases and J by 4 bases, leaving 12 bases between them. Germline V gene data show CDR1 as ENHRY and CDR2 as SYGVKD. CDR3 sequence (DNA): TGTGCCATCAGCCCGGGACGGAGCACCGGGGAGCTGTTTTTT. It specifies CAISPGRSTGELFF.

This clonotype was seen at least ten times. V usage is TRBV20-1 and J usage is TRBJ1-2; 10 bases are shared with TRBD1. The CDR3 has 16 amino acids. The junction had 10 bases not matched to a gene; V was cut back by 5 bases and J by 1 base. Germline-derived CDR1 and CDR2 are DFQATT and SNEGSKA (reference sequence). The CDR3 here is CSAVRGQGKDNYGYTF. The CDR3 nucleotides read TGCAGTGCTGTCCGGGGACAGGGGAAGGATAACTATGGCTACACCTTC.

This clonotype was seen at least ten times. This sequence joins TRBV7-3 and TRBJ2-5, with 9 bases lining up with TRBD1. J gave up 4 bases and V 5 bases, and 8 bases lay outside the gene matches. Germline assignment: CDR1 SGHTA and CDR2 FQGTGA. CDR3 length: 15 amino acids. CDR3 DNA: TGTGCCAGCAGCAATCGACAGGGGGGGAGAGAGACCCAGTACTTC. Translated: CASSNRQGGRETQYF.

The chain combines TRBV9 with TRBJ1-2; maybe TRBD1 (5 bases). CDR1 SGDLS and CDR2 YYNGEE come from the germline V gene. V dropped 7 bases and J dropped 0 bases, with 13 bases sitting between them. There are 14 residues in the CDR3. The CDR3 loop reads CASSQDTPNYGYTF. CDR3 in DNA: TGTGCCAGCTCCCAGGACACTCCTAACTATGGCTACACCTTC.